This entry is about one T cell receptor (beta chain). Authors' processing steps: Nucleated cell counts were estimated from reference gene primer amplification. The data were produced by immunoSEQ multiplex PCR, yet TCRdb's version contains in-frame clones alone and is incomplete. The V and J calls and clone size come from that table; D and trimming were worked out from the DNA. This sample has approximately 230,000 clones; 75% to 95% occur once, and the top ten carry approximately 2%. Cohort placement rested on clinical history that participants reported themselves. The record originates from a study of blood T cell repertoires in COVID-19. Looking at the study overall: Whether acute or convalescent, the COVID-19 samples came from the United States, Italy and Spain. The analysed material was cDNA or gDNA that came from T cells, B-cell-depleted T cells, or PBMCs.

The CDR3 has 17 residues. Germline V lookup: CDR1 LNHDA, CDR2 SQIVND (reference sequence). V was trimmed by 5 bases and J by 3 bases, leaving 20 bases between them. The material sequenced was PBMCs or T cells enriched from blood (not recorded which). This sequence joins TRBV19 and TRBJ1-3; D gene uncertain. This clonotype was obtained from a woman younger than 35 who had recovered from COVID-19. The CDR3 reads CASSLLFSAGSGNTIYF. In DNA form, the CDR3 reads TGTGCCAGTAGTCTTTTATTCAGTGCGGGAAGTGGAAACACCATATATTTT.